This T cell receptor beta chain appears in the sequencing data of a study of a mutant IDH1 vaccine in newly diagnosed glioma. For the study at large: Onset of vaccination occurred 4-6 weeks following radiotherapy alone, or with temozolomide cycles. Those enrolled had earlier been treated with radiotherapy, temozolomide, or both, mostly both. Patients under treatment included around 60% males and about 40% females and had a mean age of approximately 40 years. Broader study findings: Evidence of vaccine-induced immune responses was documented in over 85% of patients.

About this clone itself: Its matching antigen is unknown.

Time point reported: week 5, during vaccination. Each vaccine dose was 300 ug of mutant IDH1 20-mer peptide, with topical imiquimod. In germline, CDR1 is SNHLY, CDR2 FYNNEI. V gave up 6 bases and J gave up 10 bases, with 25 bases separating them. CDR3 length: 17 amino acids. Assay used: immunoSEQ multiplex PCR; TCRdb lists only in-frame clones, some missing. The table includes tens of thousands of clones, approximately 93% detected once. The sequence derives from a man aged 50-60 years with glioma. This specimen consisted of PBMCs, obtained from a glioma patient whose treatment included an IDH1 peptide vaccine. The chain links TRBV2 to TRBJ1-6; no firm D call. CDR3 sequence reads: CASSPTWTSNVRSPLHF. CDR3 nucleotide sequence: TGTGCCAGCAGCCCAACATGGACGTCGAATGTTCGGTCACCCCTCCACTTT.